The next 25 T cell receptor beta chains were all read from a single sample in a study of metastatic and nonmetastatic thyroid tumors. TCRdb re-analyzed the PCR reads using MiXCR. Found here are 30,000 to 35,000 clones, roughly a fifth of them singletons; the top ten hold 22%. Patients had received no treatment of any kind before thyroid surgery. Sequencing was done on a sample of blood. All receptors derive from a female donor with papillary thyroid cancer or a benign thyroid nodule (not recorded which). Some clones in this sample may be carry-over from other donors' samples.

The rearrangement uses TRBV20-1 and TRBJ1-2, with 7 positions matching TRBD1. The germline V gene encodes CDR1 DFQATT and CDR2 SNEGSKA (reference sequence). The CDR3 runs 10 residues. CDR3 DNA sequence: TGCAGGTGGGACAGCTATGGCTACACCTTC. As protein: CRWDSYGYTF.

The V and J genes are TRBV12-3 or TRBV12-4 and TRBJ2-2, with 9 bases fitting TRBD2. The CDR3 consists of 14 residues. After removal of 11 bases from V and 4 bases from J, the junction contained 8 bases not matched to a gene. The CDR3 nucleotides are TGTGCCGAGGGTAGCGGGAGAGTCACCGGGGAGCTGTTTTTT. Amino acids: CAEGSGRVTGELFF.

This clone appeared many times. The CDR3, as DNA: TGCGCCAGCAGTGGGGGGGGAGGGCTCAATCAGCCCCAGCATTTT. Protein sequence: CASSGGGGLNQPQHF. This chain joins TRBV10-2 and TRBJ1-5; tentatively, D is TRBD1 (5 bases). CDR3 length: 15 residues. Germline-derived CDR1 and CDR2 are WSHSY and SAAADI. V lost 4 bases and J lost 3, with 13 bases in between.

As concerns this clone: A read error is possible here, since a much larger clone lies one base away. The rearrangement uses TRBV5-1 and TRBJ1-1; TRBD1 might be the D (5 bases). Germline V CDR1 and CDR2: SGHRS, YFSETQ. The CDR3 is 13 amino acids. V lost 4 bases and J 1 base, leaving 8 bases between the germline ends. The CDR3 here is CASSLGGNTEAFF. The CDR3 DNA reads TGCGCCAGCAGCCTGGGGGGGAACACTGAAGCTTTCTTT.

This clone has ten or more counts. The chain carries TRBV18 and TRBJ2-1; 9 bases line up with TRBD2. V dropped 0 bases and J dropped 10; count of bases not matched to a gene: 7. The CDR3 covers 15 residues. Germline CDR1 is KGHSH and CDR2 is LQKENI. In DNA, the CDR3 is TGTGCCAGCTCACCACCGGGCGGGGGGGCAGGAGAGCAGTTCTTC. Translation: CASSPPGGGAGEQFF.

This clone appeared many times. The chain joins TRBV27 to TRBJ1-1; unclear D gene. The CDR3 runs to 14 residues. Deletions cut 6 bases from V and 5 bases from J, with 16 bases between. Looked up from germline, CDR1 is MNHEY and CDR2 is SMNVEV (reference sequence). The CDR3 region has the DNA TGTGCCAGCAGGAGGGATCCTATGGGGACTGAAGCTTTCTTT. It yields the protein CASRRDPMGTEAFF.

The CDR3 DNA sequence: TGCAGTGCTAGATCGAAGCACAATTCACCCCTCCACTTT. Translation: CSARSKHNSPLHF. The chain is built from TRBV20-1 and TRBJ1-6; the D is unclear. From germline, CDR1 is DFQATT and CDR2 SNEGSKA (reference sequence). Between the trimmed V and J ends, which lost 2 bases and 7 bases, there was a span of 9 bases. The CDR3 has 13 residues.

This clone was found a few times. The chain carries TRBV19 and TRBJ2-7; TRBD1 agrees at 9 bases. After removal of 3 bases from V and 2 bases from J, the junction contained 5 bases not matched to a gene. The CDR3 has 15 residues. The germline V gene encodes CDR1 LNHDA and CDR2 SQIVND (reference sequence). In DNA, the CDR3 is TGTGCCAGTAGTATTCGGGGACAGGGAACCTACGAGCAGTACTTC. Amino acid sequence: CASSIRGQGTYEQYF.

This clone is medium-sized. The genes are TRBV20-1 and TRBJ2-2, with D perhaps TRBD1 (7 bases). Germline V lookup: CDR1 DFQATT, CDR2 SNEGSKA (reference sequence). Trimming stripped 6 bases from V and 9 bases from J, with 20 bases between. The CDR3 extends over 14 amino acids. The CDR3 DNA reads TGCAGTGCGCAGGGGGGCGAAATGGATCGGGAGCTGTTTTTT. It codes for CSAQGGEMDRELFF.

The sample holds a few counts of this clone. The chain couples TRBV6-1 to TRBJ1-6; a weak D match, TRBD1 (5 bases). Trimming removed 4 bases at V and 8 bases at J, with 15 bases between. CDR3 length: 15 amino acids. Per the germline V gene, CDR1 is MNHNS and CDR2 is SASEGT. The CDR3 bases are TGTGCCAGCAGTGGGAGGGCGTTGGGGGATTCACCCCTCCACTTT. Encoded protein: CASSGRALGDSPLHF.

The sample holds many counts of this clone. The CDR3 spells CASRYRGHQPQHF. CDR3 DNA: TGTGCCAGCAGGTACAGGGGTCATCAGCCCCAGCATTTT. The V call is TRBV6-1, the J call TRBJ1-5, with TRBD1 matching 7 bases. The germline V gene encodes CDR1 MNHNS and CDR2 SASEGT. The CDR3 loop spans 13 amino acids. V was pared by 6 bases and J by 5 bases, with 4 bases of the junction left unmatched.

This clone is judged medium-sized. This sequence joins TRBV6-1 and TRBJ1-2; possible D gene TRBD1, 5 bases. The CDR3 totals 15 residues. Between the trimmed V and J ends, which lost 5 bases and 6 bases, there was a span of 19 bases. Germline lookup yields CDR1 MNHNS and CDR2 SASEGT. DNA of the CDR3: TGTGCCAGCAGTCCCTCAATTCAAGGGGTGGATGGCTACACCTTC. This codes for CASSPSIQGVDGYTF.

This clone was seen many times. The V and J genes are TRBV7-6 and TRBJ2-2; the match to TRBD1 covers 7 bases. CDR1 is SGHVS and CDR2 is FNYEAQ in the germline V gene. The CDR3 covers 16 residues. Trimming cost V 5 bases and J 2 bases; bases outside gene matches: 8. The CDR3 spells CASSPTGTVNTGELFF. CDR3 nucleotide sequence: TGTGCCAGCAGCCCCACCGGGACAGTTAACACCGGGGAGCTGTTTTTT.

Ten or more counts support this clone. CDR3 region: CASSLPRGASYNEQFF. CDR3 bases: TGCGCCAGCAGCTTGCCCCGGGGAGCGTCCTACAATGAGCAGTTCTTC. J is TRBJ2-1 and V is TRBV5-1, with D maybe TRBD2 (5 bases). The CDR3 has 16 amino acids. The V end was cut by 1 base, the J end by 1 base, with 12 bases between. CDR1 and CDR2 from the germline V gene are SGHRS and YFSETQ. The whole variable domain, remainder taken from reference TRBV5-1 and TRBJ2-1, is KAGVTQTPRYLIKTRGQQVTLSCSPISGHRSVSWYQQTPGQGLQFLFEYFSETQRNKGNFPGRFSGRQFSNSRSEMNVSTLELGDSALYLCASSLPRGASYNEQFFGPGTRLTVL.

This clone was picked up many times. The chain joins TRBV4-3 to TRBJ2-7; unclear D gene. The CDR3 is made up of 15 amino acids. The V end was cut by 1 base, the J end by 5 bases, with 15 bases between. The germline V gene has CDR1 LGHNA and CDR2 YSLEER. The CDR3: CASSQVATIIHEQYF. CDR3 nucleotides: TGCGCCAGCAGCCAAGTGGCGACAATAATCCACGAGCAGTACTTC.

In its sample, this clone was seen many times. The V and J genes are TRBV5-6 and TRBJ1-2; D may be TRBD1 (6 bases). The germline V gene has CDR1 SGHDT and CDR2 YYEEEE. Trimming removed 3 bases from V and 1 base from J, with 10 bases in between. CDR3 size: 14 residues. The CDR3 DNA reads as TGTGCCAGCAGCTCGCCGGGACATAACTATGGCTACACCTTC. The encoded protein is CASSSPGHNYGYTF.

This clone was picked up many times. Other DNA sequences in this sample translate to the same CDR3. This sequence joins TRBV2 and TRBJ1-1; D uncertain. Germline lookup yields CDR1 SNHLY and CDR2 FYNNEI. The CDR3 has 12 residues. V was pared by 4 bases and J by 1 base, with 4 bases between. The CDR3 region has the DNA TGTGCCAGCAGTGCTGGGAACACTGAAGCTTTCTTT. Its protein is CASSAGNTEAFF.

This clone came up many times. The chain links TRBV9 to TRBJ1-1, with 7 bases identical to TRBD1. With 4 bases clipped from V and 3 bases from J, the junction kept 3 bases outside the gene matches. CDR1 and CDR2 (germline): SGDLS, YYNGEE. The CDR3 has 13 amino acids. DNA for the CDR3: TGTGCCAGCAGCACAGGGGCCGACACTGAAGCTTTCTTT. This sequence encodes CASSTGADTEAFF.

The V call is TRBV10-3, the J call TRBJ2-3; D unresolved. Between the trimmed V and J ends, which lost 8 bases and 1 base, there was a span of 13 bases. Per the germline V gene, CDR1 is ENHRY and CDR2 is SYGVKD. The CDR3 sequence is 14 residues long. CDR3 in DNA: TGTGCCATCGTCGACATCCCGGGCACAGATACGCAGTATTTT. Its protein product is CAIVDIPGTDTQYF.

This clone was seen ten or more times. The gene calls are TRBV19 and TRBJ1-1; D remains ambiguous. The germline gives CDR1 LNHDA, CDR2 SQIVND (reference sequence). The germline V and J ends were trimmed by 1 base and 1 base, with 4 bases remaining between them. CDR3 length: 13 residues. CDR3 protein: CASSIGGNTEAFF. The CDR3 nucleotides read TGTGCCAGTAGTATAGGAGGGAACACTGAAGCTTTCTTT.

This clone was seen ten or more times. V usage is TRBV19 and J usage is TRBJ2-7; 7 nucleotides agree with TRBD1. The V and J ends lost 3 bases and 0 bases, in that order; junction bases with no gene match: 5. The CDR3 length is 15 residues. The germline CDR1 and CDR2 sequences are LNHDA and SQIVND (reference sequence). This CDR3 reads CASSIGDSSSYEQYF. The CDR3, as DNA: TGTGCCAGTAGTATTGGGGACAGCAGCTCCTACGAGCAGTACTTC. Looking up the rest from reference TRBV19 and TRBJ2-7 gives the full variable domain: DGGITQSPKYLFRKEGQNVTLSCEQNLNHDAMYWYRQDPGQGLRLIYYSQIVNDFQKGDIAEGYSVSREKKESFPLTVTSAQKNPTAFYLCASSIGDSSSYEQYFGPGTRLTVT.

The gene calls are TRBV7-3 and TRBJ2-7, with D possibly matching TRBD1 (5 bases). The ends were cut back, 6 bases at V and 0 bases at J, with 12 bases in the middle. Germline values: CDR1 SGHTA, CDR2 FQGTGA. This CDR3 has 14 residues. The CDR3 nucleotides are TGTGCCAGCAGTAGGGGCGGAAGCTCCTACGAGCAGTACTTC. Amino acid sequence: CASSRGGSSYEQYF.

The V call is TRBV12-3 or TRBV12-4, the J call TRBJ2-1; 7 bases are shared with TRBD2. With 7 bases clipped from V and 1 base from J, the junction kept 4 bases outside the gene matches. The CDR3 sequence is 14 residues long. In nucleotides, the CDR3 is TGTGCCAGCACTGGGGGGGGGTCCTACAATGAGCAGTTCTTC. It is translated as CASTGGGSYNEQFF.

At least ten counts were recorded for this clone. V usage is TRBV5-4 and J usage is TRBJ1-1; tentative D call: TRBD1 (6 bases). Between the trimmed V and J ends, which lost 4 bases and 1 base, there was a span of 11 bases. Germline CDR1 reads SGHNT; CDR2 reads YYREEE (reference sequence). The CDR3 spans 14 residues. This chain's CDR3 is CASSITQGNTEAFF. CDR3 coding DNA: TGTGCCAGCAGCATAACACAGGGGAACACTGAAGCTTTCTTT.

This clone has at least ten counts. The rearrangement uses TRBV20-1 and TRBJ1-1; D gene ambiguous. There are 13 residues in the CDR3. V was trimmed by 4 bases and J by 2 bases, leaving 11 bases between them. The germline gives CDR1 DFQATT, CDR2 SNEGSKA (reference sequence). CDR3 sequence reads: CSANRQANTEAFF. As DNA, the CDR3 is TGCAGTGCTAATAGGCAGGCTAACACTGAAGCTTTCTTT.